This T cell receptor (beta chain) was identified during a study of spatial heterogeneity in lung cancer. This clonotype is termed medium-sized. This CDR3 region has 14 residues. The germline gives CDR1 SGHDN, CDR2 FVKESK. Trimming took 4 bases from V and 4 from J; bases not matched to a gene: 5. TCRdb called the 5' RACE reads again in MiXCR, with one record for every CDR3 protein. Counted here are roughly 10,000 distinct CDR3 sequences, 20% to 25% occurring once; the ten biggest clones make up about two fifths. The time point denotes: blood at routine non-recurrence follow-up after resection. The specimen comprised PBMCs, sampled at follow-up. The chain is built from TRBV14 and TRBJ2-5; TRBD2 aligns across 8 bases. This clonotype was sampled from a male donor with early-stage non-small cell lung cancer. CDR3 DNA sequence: TGTGCCAGCAGCCCGAGAAGCGGGAGAGAGACCCAGTACTTC. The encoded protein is CASSPRSGRETQYF.